This is a list of T cell receptor beta chains from one sample in a study of blood T cells in healthy people across ages. TCRdb reanalysed the 5' RACE reads using MiXCR and keeps one entry per CDR3 protein. Among approximately 290,000 distinct CDR3 sequences, 27% were seen once, and the ten largest hold over 25%. The sequenced material came from blood. These receptors originate from a woman aged 65 to 85 in good health. CDR3s include the opening cysteine and the closing phenylalanine or tryptophan. Fields, in order: clone size, V gene, D gene, J gene, CDR3 DNA, CDR3 protein. The D gene is left open where the match is weak. Clone size is shown for a subset of rows, as once, few, many or a class of expanded clone.

>.|TRBV7-9|.|TRBJ1-1
TGTGCCAGCAGCTTTACAGATTACACTGAAGCTTTCTTT
CASSFTDYTEAFF
>.|TRBV20-1|TRBD2|TRBJ2-3
TGCAGTGCTCGACCATTCACTAGCGGGGGAACCCGAGATACGCAGTATTTT
CSARPFTSGGTRDTQYF
>few|TRBV18|.|TRBJ2-1
TGTGCCAGCTCACGAGACAACAATGAGCAGTTCTTC
CASSRDNNEQFF
>.|TRBV18|.|TRBJ1-1
TGTGCCAGCTCACCAGCGGCACAGGGAGCTGAAGCTTTCTTT
CASSPAAQGAEAFF
>.|TRBV18|TRBD1|TRBJ2-1
TGTGCCAGCTCACCGTCAGGGGGCTACGATGAGCAGTTCTTC
CASSPSGGYDEQFF
>few|TRBV20-1|TRBD1|TRBJ1-2
TGCAGTGCTGGCCGGGACAGGGGGATGAGAAGCTATGGCTACACCTTC
CSAGRDRGMRSYGYTF
>.|TRBV18|TRBD2|TRBJ2-1
TGTGCCAGCTCACCACTAAGCGGGAGTGTTTATGAGCAGTTCTTC
CASSPLSGSVYEQFF
>few|TRBV7-6|.|TRBJ2-3
TGTGCCAGCAGCTTAGTACAGATTACAGATACGCAGTATTTT
CASSLVQITDTQYF
>.|TRBV7-3|TRBD1|TRBJ2-6
TGTGCCAGCAGCTTATTACCGGGACAGGGAACGACCAAAACTGGGGCCAACGTCCTGACTTTC
CASSLLPGQGTTKTGANVLTF
>.|TRBV7-2|TRBD1|TRBJ2-6
TGTGCCAGCAGCTATCGCGGGACAGGGGGGTCTGGGGCCAACGTCCTGACTTTC
CASSYRGTGGSGANVLTF
>.|TRBV7-2|TRBD2|TRBJ2-1
TGTGCCAGCAGCTTATCTAGCGGGAGGGTGAGTGAGCAGTTCTTC
CASSLSSGRVSEQFF
>few|TRBV3-1|.|TRBJ2-1
TGTGCCAGCAGCCAAGATAGACGAGTCTTCTTC
CASSQDRRVFF
>many|TRBV5-1|.|TRBJ2-7
TGCGCCAGCAGCTTGGAGGGGAGTGAGCAGTACTTC
CASSLEGSEQYF
>.|TRBV7-2|.|TRBJ1-1
TGTGCCAGCAGCTTGGGCGGGGTGGGAACTGAAGCTTTCTTT
CASSLGGVGTEAFF
>.|TRBV6-9|TRBD2|TRBJ2-4
TGTGCCAGCAGTGGGCTCACGTGCCCCCCACCTGGACTAGCAGCTCTAGCCAAAAACATTCAGTACTTC
CASSGLTCPPPGLAALAKNIQYF
>.|TRBV12-3/TRBV12-4|TRBD1|TRBJ2-7
TGTGCCAGCACTAACACCCTTCCGGGACAGGGGAACTACGAGCAGTGCTTC
CASTNTLPGQGNYEQCF
>few|TRBV6-5|TRBD1|TRBJ1-5
TGTGCCAGCAGTTCGAGGGGACAGGGCGCTAGCAATCAGCCCCAGCATTTT
CASSSRGQGASNQPQHF
>.|TRBV12-3/TRBV12-4|.|TRBJ1-4
TGTGCCAGCAGTCTCGTCGGGCCCCAAAAACTGTTTTTT
CASSLVGPQKLFF
>.|TRBV20-1|.|TRBJ2-7
TGCAGTGCACCTATCAACTACGAGCAGTACTTC
CSAPINYEQYF
>.|TRBV28|.|TRBJ2-2
TGTGCCAGCAGCCCCCTCGGGGGGCTTAACACCGGGGAGCTGTTTTTT
CASSPLGGLNTGELFF
>.|TRBV29-1|.|TRBJ1-1
TGCAGCGCCGAACTCCCCGGGTACCTAAACACTGAAGCTTTCTTT
CSAELPGYLNTEAFF
>.|TRBV7-2|.|TRBJ1-5
TGTGCCAGCAGCTTAGTGGCAGGGAATCTGCCCCAGCATTTT
CASSLVAGNLPQHF
>few|TRBV20-1|.|TRBJ1-4
TGCAGTGCGCACACAGGGAGCACTAATGAAAAACTGTTTTTT
CSAHTGSTNEKLFF
>many|TRBV7-2|TRBD2|TRBJ2-5
TGTGCCAGCAGCTTAGATAGAGCTAGCGGGTCCGGGACCCAGTACTTC
CASSLDRASGSGTQYF
>few|TRBV7-2|TRBD2|TRBJ2-1
TGTGCCAGCAGCTTTGGACTAGCGGGAGCGGGGAATGAGCAGTTCTTC
CASSFGLAGAGNEQFF
>few|TRBV27|.|TRBJ2-3
TGTGCCAGCAGTTTCGTAGCAACAGATACGCAGTATTTT
CASSFVATDTQYF
>few|TRBV29-1|.|TRBJ2-5
TGCAGCGTCGTACTCGGGTCGGGGCGACAAGAGACCCAGTACTTC
CSVVLGSGRQETQYF
>.|TRBV5-1|TRBD2|TRBJ2-1
TGCGCCAGCAGCACTACAGCGGGAACCTACAATGAGCAGTTCTTC
CASSTTAGTYNEQFF
>many|TRBV28|.|TRBJ1-3
TGTGCCAGCAGTTCGGGACACTCTGGAAACACCATATATTTT
CASSSGHSGNTIYF
>.|TRBV20-1|TRBD2|TRBJ2-1
TGCAGTGCTAGTGGGACTAGCGGGAATAAGCAGTTCTTC
CSASGTSGNKQFF